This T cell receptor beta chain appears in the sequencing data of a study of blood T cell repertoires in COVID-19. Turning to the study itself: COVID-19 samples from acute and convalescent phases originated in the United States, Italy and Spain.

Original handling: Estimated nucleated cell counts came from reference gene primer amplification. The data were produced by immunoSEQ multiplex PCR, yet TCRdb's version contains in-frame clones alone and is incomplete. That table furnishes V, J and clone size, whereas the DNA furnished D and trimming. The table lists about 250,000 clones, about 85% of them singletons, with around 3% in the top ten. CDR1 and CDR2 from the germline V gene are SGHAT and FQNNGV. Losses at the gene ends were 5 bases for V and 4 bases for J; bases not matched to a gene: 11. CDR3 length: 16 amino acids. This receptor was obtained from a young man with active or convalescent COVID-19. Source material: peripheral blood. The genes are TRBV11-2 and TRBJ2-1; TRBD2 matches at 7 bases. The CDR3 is CASSTQWGGPYNEQFF. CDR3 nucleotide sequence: TGTGCCAGCAGCACACAATGGGGGGGACCATACAATGAGCAGTTCTTC.